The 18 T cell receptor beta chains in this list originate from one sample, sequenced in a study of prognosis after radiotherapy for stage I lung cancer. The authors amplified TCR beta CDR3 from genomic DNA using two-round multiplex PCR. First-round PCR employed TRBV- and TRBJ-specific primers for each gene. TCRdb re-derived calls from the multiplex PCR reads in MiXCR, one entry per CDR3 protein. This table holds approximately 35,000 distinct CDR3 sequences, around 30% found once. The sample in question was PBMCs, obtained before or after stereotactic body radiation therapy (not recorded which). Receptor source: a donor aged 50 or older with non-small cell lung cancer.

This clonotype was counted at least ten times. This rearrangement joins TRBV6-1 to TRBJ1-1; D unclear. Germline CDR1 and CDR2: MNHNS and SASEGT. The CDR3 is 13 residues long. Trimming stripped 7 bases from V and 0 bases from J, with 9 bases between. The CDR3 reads CASIKYLNTEAFF. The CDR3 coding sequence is TGTGCCAGCATTAAGTATTTGAACACTGAAGCTTTCTTT.

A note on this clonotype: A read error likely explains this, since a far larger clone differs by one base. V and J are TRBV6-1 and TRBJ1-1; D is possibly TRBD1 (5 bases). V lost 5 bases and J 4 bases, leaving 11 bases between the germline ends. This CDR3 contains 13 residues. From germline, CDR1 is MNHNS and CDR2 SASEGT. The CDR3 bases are TGTGCCAGCAGTTTAATTGGGGGCACTGAAGCTTTCTTT. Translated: CASSLIGGTEAFF.

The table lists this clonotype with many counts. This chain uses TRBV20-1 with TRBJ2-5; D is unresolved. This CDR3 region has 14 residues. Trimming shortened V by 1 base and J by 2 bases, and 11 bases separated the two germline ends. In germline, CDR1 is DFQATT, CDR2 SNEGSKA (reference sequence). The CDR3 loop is CSARAPAPQETQYF. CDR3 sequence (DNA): TGCAGTGCTAGAGCACCCGCTCCGCAAGAGACCCAGTACTTC.

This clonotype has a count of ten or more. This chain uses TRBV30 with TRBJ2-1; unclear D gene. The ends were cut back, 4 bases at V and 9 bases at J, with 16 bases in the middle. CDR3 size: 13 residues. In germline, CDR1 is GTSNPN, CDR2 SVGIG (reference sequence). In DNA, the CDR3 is TGTGCCTGGACGGTCGGGCTGCTGGGTGAGCAGTTCTTC. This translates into CAWTVGLLGEQFF.

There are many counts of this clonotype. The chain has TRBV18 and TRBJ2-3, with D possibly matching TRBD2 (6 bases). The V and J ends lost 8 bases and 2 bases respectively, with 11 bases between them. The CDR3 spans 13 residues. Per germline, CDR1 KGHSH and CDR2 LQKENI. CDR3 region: CASSPGVTDTQYF. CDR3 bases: TGTGCCAGCAGCCCGGGGGTCACAGATACGCAGTATTTT.

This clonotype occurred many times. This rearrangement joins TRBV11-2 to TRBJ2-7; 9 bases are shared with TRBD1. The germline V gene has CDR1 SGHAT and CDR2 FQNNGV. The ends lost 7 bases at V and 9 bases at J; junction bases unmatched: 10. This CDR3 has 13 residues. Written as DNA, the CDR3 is TGTGCCAGCATGGGACAGGGCCCCCTAGGGCAGTACTTC. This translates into CASMGQGPLGQYF.

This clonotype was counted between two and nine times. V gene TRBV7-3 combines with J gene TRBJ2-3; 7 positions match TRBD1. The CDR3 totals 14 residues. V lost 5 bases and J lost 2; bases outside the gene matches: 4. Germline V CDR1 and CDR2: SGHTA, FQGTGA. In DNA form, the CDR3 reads TGTGCCAGCAGCAAGACAGGGTCCACAGATACGCAGTATTTT. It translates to CASSKTGSTDTQYF.

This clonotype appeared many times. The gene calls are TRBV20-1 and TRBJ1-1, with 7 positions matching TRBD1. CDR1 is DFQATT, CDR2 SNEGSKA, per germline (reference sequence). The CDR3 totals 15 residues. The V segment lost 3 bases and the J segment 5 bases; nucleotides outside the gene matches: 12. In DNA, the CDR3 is TGCAGTGCTAGGGGTAGACAGGGAATGTTGACTGAAGCTTTCTTT. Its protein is CSARGRQGMLTEAFF.

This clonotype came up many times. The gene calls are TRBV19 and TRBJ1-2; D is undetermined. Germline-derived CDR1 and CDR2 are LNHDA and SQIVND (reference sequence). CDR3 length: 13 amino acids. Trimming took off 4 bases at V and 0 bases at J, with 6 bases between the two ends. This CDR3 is CASSREANYGYTF. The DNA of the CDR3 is TGTGCCAGTAGTAGGGAAGCTAACTATGGCTACACCTTC. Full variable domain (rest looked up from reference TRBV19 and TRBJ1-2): DGGITQSPKYLFRKEGQNVTLSCEQNLNHDAMYWYRQDPGQGLRLIYYSQIVNDFQKGDIAEGYSVSREKKESFPLTVTSAQKNPTAFYLCASSREANYGYTFGSGTRLTVV.

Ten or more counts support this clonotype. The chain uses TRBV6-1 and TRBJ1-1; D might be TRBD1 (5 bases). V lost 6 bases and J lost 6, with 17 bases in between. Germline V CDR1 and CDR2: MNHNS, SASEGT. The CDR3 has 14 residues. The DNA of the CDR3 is TGTGCCAGCAGCTCAGGGTTTGGGGATCCTGAAGCTTTCTTT. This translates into CASSSGFGDPEAFF.

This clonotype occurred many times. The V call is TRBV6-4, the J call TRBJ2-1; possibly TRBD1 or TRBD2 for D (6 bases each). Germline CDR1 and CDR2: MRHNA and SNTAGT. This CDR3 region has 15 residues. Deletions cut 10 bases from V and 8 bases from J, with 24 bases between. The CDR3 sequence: CATRGGRPGRYEQFF. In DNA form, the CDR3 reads TGTGCCACAAGAGGGGGGCGCCCCGGACGCTATGAGCAGTTCTTC.

CDR3 bases: TGTACAAGCAGTGATACCGGGAAGGGAAACACCATATATTTT. Its translation: CTSSDTGKGNTIYF. This chain links TRBV25-1 with TRBJ1-3, with D unresolved. This CDR3 spans 14 amino acids. Germline CDR1 reads MGHDK; CDR2 reads SYGVNS.

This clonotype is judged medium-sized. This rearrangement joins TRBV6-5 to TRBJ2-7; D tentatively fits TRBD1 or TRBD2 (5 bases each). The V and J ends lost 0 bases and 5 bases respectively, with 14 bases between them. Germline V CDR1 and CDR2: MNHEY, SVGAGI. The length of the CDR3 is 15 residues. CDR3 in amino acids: CASSYSGTPANEQYF. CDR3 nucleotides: TGTGCCAGCAGTTACTCCGGGACCCCCGCCAACGAGCAGTACTTC.

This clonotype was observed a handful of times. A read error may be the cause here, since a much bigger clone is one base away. The CDR3 loop reads CATSGGRNQPQHF. The CDR3 coding sequence is TGTGCCACCTCCGGGGGACGGAATCAGCCCCAGCATTTT. This sequence joins TRBV5-8 and TRBJ1-5; D may be TRBD1 (5 bases). CDR3 length: 13 residues. Germline assignment: CDR1 SGHTS and CDR2 YDEGEE. V dropped 9 bases and J dropped 4 bases, with 14 bases sitting between them.

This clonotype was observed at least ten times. The CDR3 loop reads CAWSILRTNSPLHF. The CDR3 DNA follows: TGTGCCTGGAGTATTCTCCGGACTAATTCACCCCTCCACTTT. The V gene is TRBV30, the J gene TRBJ1-6, with unresolved D. This CDR3 has 14 amino acids. The ends were cut back, 2 bases at V and 6 bases at J, with 11 bases in the middle. Germline V gene data show CDR1 as GTSNPN and CDR2 as SVGIG (reference sequence). The full variable domain, its missing parts supplied by reference TRBV30 and TRBJ1-6, is SQTIHQWPATLVQPVGSPLSLECTVEGTSNPNLYWYRQAAGRGLQLLFYSVGIGQISSEVPQNLSASRPQDRQFILSSKKLLLSDSGFYLCAWSILRTNSPLHFGNGTRLTVT.

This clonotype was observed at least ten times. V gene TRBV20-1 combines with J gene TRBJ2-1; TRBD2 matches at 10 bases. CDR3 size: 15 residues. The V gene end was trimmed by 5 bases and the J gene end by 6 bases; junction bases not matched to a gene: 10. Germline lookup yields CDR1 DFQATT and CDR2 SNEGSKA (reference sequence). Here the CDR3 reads CSAFWGLANSNEQFF. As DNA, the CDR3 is TGCAGTGCTTTCTGGGGACTAGCGAATTCCAATGAGCAGTTCTTC.

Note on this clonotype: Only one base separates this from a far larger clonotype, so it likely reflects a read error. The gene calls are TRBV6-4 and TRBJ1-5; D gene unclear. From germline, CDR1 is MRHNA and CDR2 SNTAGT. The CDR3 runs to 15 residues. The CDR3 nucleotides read TGTGCCAGCAGTGAGTTAACCGACGATCATCAGCCCGAGCATTTT. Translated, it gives CASSELTDDHQPEHF.

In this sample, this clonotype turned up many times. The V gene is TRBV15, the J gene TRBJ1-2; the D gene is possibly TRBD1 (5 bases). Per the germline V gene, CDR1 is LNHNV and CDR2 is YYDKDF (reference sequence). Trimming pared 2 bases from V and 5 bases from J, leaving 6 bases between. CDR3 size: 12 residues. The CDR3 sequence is CATSRQGYGYTF. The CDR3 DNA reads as TGTGCCACCAGCAGACAGGGTTATGGCTACACCTTC.